Below, 27 T cell receptor beta chains from the same sample are listed, as sequenced in a study of T cells in Graves' hyperthyroidism and ophthalmopathy. Amplification of TCR beta CDR3 regions used RNA as the template. A first-round RT-PCR of the TCR CDR3 used the HTBI primer set. In TCRdb, the multiplex PCR reads were re-called with MiXCR into one record per CDR3 protein. The repertoire has around 560,000 distinct CDR3 sequences, about a sixth of them found once; the top ten carry around a sixth. Material for sequencing was blood. These receptors were taken from a woman aged 18-29 years with Graves' hyperthyroidism.

There are a few counts of this clonotype. The rearrangement links TRBV6-1 to TRBJ2-5; D is possibly TRBD1 or TRBD2 (6 bases each). The CDR3 consists of 14 residues. CDR1 MNHNS and CDR2 SASEGT come from the germline V gene. With 2 bases removed from V and 5 bases from J, the gap between germline ends came to 12 bases. This CDR3 is CASSERGLGETQYF. DNA for the CDR3: TGTGCCAGCAGTGAACGGGGGCTTGGGGAGACCCAGTACTTC.

This clonotype showed up many times. The genes are TRBV28 and TRBJ1-5, with a possible D match to TRBD1 (5 bases). From germline, CDR1 is MDHEN and CDR2 SYDVKM. The V end lost 3 bases, the J end lost 4 bases, and 16 bases lay between the germline ends. This CDR3 has 16 amino acids. This CDR3 reads CASSFSVGAANQPQHF. CDR3 nucleotides: TGTGCCAGCAGTTTTTCGGTTGGGGCAGCAAATCAGCCCCAGCATTTT. Based on the CDR3 plus reference TRBV28 and TRBJ1-5, the full variable domain is DVKVTQSSRYLVKRTGEKVFLECVQDMDHENMFWYRQDPGLGLRLIYFSYDVKMKEKGDIPEGYSVSREKKERFSLILESASTNQTSMYLCASSFSVGAANQPQHFGDGTRLSIL.

This clonotype was recorded at least ten times. The chain combines TRBV11-3 with TRBJ2-5; D uncertain. CDR1 and CDR2 from the germline V gene are SGHNT and YENEEA. The ends were cut back, 5 bases at V and 5 bases at J, with 15 bases in the middle. This CDR3 has 14 residues. CDR3 in DNA: TGTGCCAGCAGCATTCGCTTTGGGCTTGAGACCCAGTACTTC. Translated, it gives CASSIRFGLETQYF.

This clonotype was seen ten or more times. DNA for the CDR3: TGTGCCAGCAGCCTCCCAGGTGCTAGCGGGAGGGCGAACACCGGGGAGCTGTTTTTT. Translated, it gives CASSLPGASGRANTGELFF. The chain combines TRBV7-9 with TRBJ2-2, with TRBD2 identical over 12 bases. Germline V gene data show CDR1 as SEHNR and CDR2 as FQNEAQ (reference sequence). The trim removed 5 bases at V and 0 bases at J, leaving 10 bases unmatched. The CDR3 loop spans 19 amino acids.

This clonotype was picked up many times. The V gene is TRBV9, the J gene TRBJ2-1, with TRBD2 matching 10 bases. V shed 2 bases and J 1 base; nucleotides not matched to a gene: 6. The CDR3 extends over 17 amino acids. Germline V CDR1 and CDR2: SGDLS, YYNGEE. The CDR3 region has the DNA TGTGCCAGCAGCGTCGACCCGGGACTAGCGTCCTACAATGAGCAGTTCTTC. It specifies CASSVDPGLASYNEQFF.

This clonotype appeared many times. This chain links TRBV20-1 with TRBJ2-5; the D call may be TRBD1 or TRBD2 (6 bases each). This CDR3 is 13 amino acids long. Deletions cut 6 bases from V and 5 bases from J, with 16 bases between. Germline V gives CDR1 DFQATT, CDR2 SNEGSKA (reference sequence). CDR3 protein: CSALNTGRETQYF. In DNA, the CDR3 is TGCAGTGCCCTAAATACAGGGAGGGAGACCCAGTACTTC.

Many counts were recorded for this clonotype. The chain carries TRBV29-1 and TRBJ1-1; 8 bases align to TRBD1. CDR1 is SQVTM, CDR2 ANQGSEA, per germline. The CDR3 consists of 13 residues. V shed 7 bases and J 3 bases; nucleotides not matched to a gene: 7. The CDR3: CSGRDRSYTEAFF. The CDR3 DNA reads as TGCAGCGGGCGGGACAGGTCCTACACTGAAGCTTTCTTT.

The chain's CDR3 is CSAGDRDHNQPQHF. CDR3 sequence (DNA): TGCAGTGCTGGGGACAGGGACCACAATCAGCCCCAGCATTTT. V gene TRBV20-1 combines with J gene TRBJ1-5; 9 bases agree with TRBD1. Germline V gives CDR1 DFQATT, CDR2 SNEGSKA (reference sequence). The CDR3 extends over 14 amino acids. Trimming took 5 bases from V and 3 from J; bases not matched to a gene: 5.

This clonotype turned up a few times. The chain employs TRBV29-1 and TRBJ2-5; no reliable D call. Trimming stripped 6 bases from V and 1 base from J, with 15 bases between. Germline-derived CDR1 and CDR2 are SQVTM and ANQGSEA. The CDR3 loop spans 14 amino acids. CDR3 in amino acids: CSVAPGPGQETQYF. Written as DNA, the CDR3 is TGCAGCGTCGCCCCCGGTCCGGGCCAAGAGACCCAGTACTTC.

Ten or more counts support this clonotype. The V call is TRBV27, the J call TRBJ2-7; weak D call: TRBD2 (5 bases). This CDR3 contains 13 residues. CDR1 and CDR2 from the germline V gene are MNHEY and SMNVEV (reference sequence). Trimming left V 6 bases short and J 3 bases short, with 12 bases between. For the CDR3, the DNA is TGTGCCAGCAGGAGGGAGTACAGCTACGAGCAGTACTTC. This encodes CASRREYSYEQYF.

This clonotype was detected only a few times. The rearrangement uses TRBV6-2 or TRBV6-3 and TRBJ1-5; weak D call: TRBD1 (6 bases). Trimming cost V 6 bases and J 2 bases, with 14 bases left between them. Germline CDR1 reads MNHEY; CDR2 reads SVGEGT. CDR3 size: 15 residues. The DNA for the CDR3 is TGTGCCAGCAGACCCTCAGGGGCCGGCAATCAGCCCCAGCATTTT. This sequence encodes CASRPSGAGNQPQHF.

With respect to this clonotype: One junction end disagrees with the germline gene, perhaps due to a read error. The rearrangement joins TRBV11-3 to TRBJ2-3; 8 nucleotides match TRBD1. Germline-derived CDR1 and CDR2 are SGHNT and YENEEA. The CDR3 has 14 amino acids. The CDR3 DNA is TGTGACAGCAGCTTAGACAGGGGACCAGATACGCAGTATTTT. As protein: CDSSLDRGPDTQYF.

This clonotype was found a few times. The chain carries TRBV18 and TRBJ2-2; D unresolved. This CDR3 is built from 15 residues. CDR1 is KGHSH and CDR2 is LQKENI in the germline V gene. The V gene lost 2 bases and the J gene lost 5 bases, with 12 bases spanning the gap. In DNA, the CDR3 is TGTGCCAGCTCACCATCCAGAAGTCTTACCGGGGAGCTGTTTTTT. Protein product: CASSPSRSLTGELFF.

In this sample, this clonotype turned up many times. V is TRBV11-3 and J is TRBJ2-3; D is perhaps TRBD1 or TRBD2 (5 bases each). Trimming took off 4 bases at V and 3 bases at J, with 11 bases between the two ends. CDR1 SGHNT and CDR2 YENEEA come from the germline V gene. This CDR3 comprises 14 residues. Written as DNA, the CDR3 is TGTGCCAGCAGCTGGGGGTTTTCTACAGATACGCAGTATTTT. This translates into CASSWGFSTDTQYF.

This clonotype was seen a handful of times. The gene calls are TRBV10-2 and TRBJ1-1; D is uncertain. Germline V gene data show CDR1 as WSHSY and CDR2 as SAAADI. The CDR3 spans 16 residues. The V and J ends lost 0 bases and 6 bases respectively, with 17 bases between them. The CDR3 nucleotides are TGCGCCAGCAGTGAGTCGAAAACTGGAGGGCCGGCTGAAGCTTTCTTT. It is translated as CASSESKTGGPAEAFF.

In this sample, this clonotype turned up many times. The chain carries TRBV20-1 and TRBJ2-7; TRBD2 matches 9 bases. Germline assignment: CDR1 DFQATT and CDR2 SNEGSKA (reference sequence). There are 14 residues in the CDR3. Trimming took 3 bases from V and 2 from J; bases not matched to a gene: 5. The DNA of the CDR3 is TGCAGTGCTAGTTCGGCTAGCGGGGCCTACGAGCAGTACTTC. Protein product: CSASSASGAYEQYF.

This chain links TRBV6-2 or TRBV6-3 with TRBJ2-5; TRBD1 might be the D (6 bases). The V gene's germline CDR1 is MNHEY and CDR2 SVGEGT. The CDR3 is 14 residues long. V shed 2 bases and J shed 4 bases, with 11 bases lying between them. In nucleotides, the CDR3 is TGTGCCAGCAGTTACAGGGACACCCTAGAGACCCAGTACTTC. Encoded protein: CASSYRDTLETQYF.

This clonotype was detected a few times. This rearrangement joins TRBV6-1 to TRBJ2-2, with 10 bases fitting TRBD2. The CDR3 is 16 residues long. CDR1 is MNHNS, CDR2 SASEGT, per germline. The trim removed 6 bases at V and 4 bases at J, leaving 8 bases unmatched. This CDR3 reads CASSPELAGFTGELFF. CDR3 nucleotide sequence: TGTGCCAGCAGCCCCGAACTAGCGGGGTTCACCGGGGAGCTGTTTTTT.

This clonotype was detected ten times or more. The CDR3 DNA reads as TGTGCCAGCAGTTTAAGGCCAAGCGGGGGGGTAACAGATACGCAGTATTTT. It translates to CASSLRPSGGVTDTQYF. The gene calls are TRBV7-2 and TRBJ2-3; TRBD2 agrees at 10 bases. This CDR3 spans 17 amino acids. With V trimmed by 6 bases and J by 3 bases, 12 bases remained unmatched. CDR1 is SGHTA, CDR2 FQGNSA, per germline. Full variable domain (remainder filled in from reference TRBV7-2 and TRBJ2-3): GAGVSQSPSNKVTEKGKDVELRCDPISGHTALYWYRQSLGQGLEFLIYFQGNSAPDKSGLPSDRFSAERTGGSVSTLTIQRTQQEDSAVYLCASSLRPSGGVTDTQYFGPGTRLTVL.

This clonotype was detected only a few times. The chain recombines TRBV6-1 with TRBJ2-1; D is perhaps TRBD2 (5 bases). Per the germline V gene, CDR1 is MNHNS and CDR2 is SASEGT. Trimming took off 7 bases at V and 0 bases at J, with 16 bases between the two ends. There are 16 residues in the CDR3. CDR3 nucleotide sequence: TGTGCCAGCACGTGGACCTCGGGGAGCTCCTACAATGAGCAGTTCTTC. Its protein is CASTWTSGSSYNEQFF.

About this clonotype itself: The junction does not match germline at one end; this may be a read error. The V gene is TRBV27, the J gene TRBJ2-5; D call uncertain. CDR3 length equals 13 residues. Germline V gene lookup returns CDR1 MNHEY and CDR2 SMNVEV (reference sequence). This chain's CDR3 is CASSLLGEETHYF. The CDR3 DNA is TGTGCCAGCAGTTTACTTGGGGAAGAGACCCATTACTTC.

This clonotype appeared many times. The V call is TRBV24-1, the J call TRBJ2-7; TRBD2 matches at 8 bases. V lost 4 bases and J lost 3; bases outside the gene matches: 10. Germline V gives CDR1 KGHDR, CDR2 SFDVKD. The CDR3 extends over 16 amino acids. This CDR3 is CATSDAGLAGDYEQYF. In DNA, the CDR3 is TGTGCCACCAGTGACGCAGGGCTAGCGGGTGACTACGAGCAGTACTTC.

This clonotype was seen repeatedly, ten times or more. The chain carries TRBV2 and TRBJ1-2; D is undetermined. The CDR3 sequence is 15 residues long. Looked up from germline, CDR1 is SNHLY and CDR2 is FYNNEI. The V gene lost 2 bases and the J gene lost 2 bases, with 12 bases spanning the gap. The CDR3 is CASSESGNYNYGYTF. Written as DNA, the CDR3 is TGTGCCAGCAGTGAATCTGGGAATTACAACTATGGCTACACCTTC.

The table lists this clonotype with many counts. The chain couples TRBV29-1 to TRBJ2-3; TRBD2 matches 8 bases. CDR1 and CDR2 (germline): SQVTM, ANQGSEA. This CDR3 has 13 amino acids. V was pared by 4 bases and J by 0 bases, with 0 bases of the junction left unmatched. CDR3 loop: CSVAGGSTDTQYF. The CDR3 coding sequence is TGCAGCGTTGCGGGAGGGAGCACAGATACGCAGTATTTT.

This clonotype was picked up many times. V usage is TRBV2 and J usage is TRBJ2-7; no reliable D call. This CDR3 has 13 residues. Trimming removed 1 base at V and 7 bases at J, with 11 bases between. Germline loops: CDR1 SNHLY, CDR2 FYNNEI. The CDR3 DNA sequence: TGTGCCAGCAGTGAAGACGGGCTGAGAGAGCAGTACTTC. Its protein product is CASSEDGLREQYF.

The chain couples TRBV19 to TRBJ1-2, with D possibly being TRBD1 (5 bases). V gave up 8 bases and J gave up 5 bases, with 27 bases separating them. There are 17 residues in the CDR3. Germline V gene sequence: CDR1 LNHDA, CDR2 SQIVND (reference sequence). CDR3 nucleotides: TGTGCCAGTCAAGGGGTTTCGTGGGGGTCACGGGGTTATGGCTACACCTTC. This translates into CASQGVSWGSRGYGYTF.

This rearrangement joins TRBV20-1 to TRBJ2-7; D is perhaps TRBD2 (6 bases). This CDR3 spans 15 amino acids. Trimming cost V 2 bases and J 4 bases, with 18 bases left between them. Germline CDR1 is DFQATT and CDR2 is SNEGSKA (reference sequence). The DNA of the CDR3 is TGCAGTGCTAGACCTTTAGCGGCACCGAGTTACGAGCAGTACTTC. Translated, it gives CSARPLAAPSYEQYF.